Listed here are 14 T cell receptor beta chains from one sample, sequenced in a study of blood T cell repertoires in COVID-19. Libraries were prepared by immunoSEQ multiplex PCR; TCRdb keeps only in-frame clonotypes and omits some of them. In the table there are fewer than 120,000 clones, roughly four fifths of which are singletons. Sample: peripheral blood. All receptors derive from a woman aged 55-69 years with acute or convalescent COVID-19.

The V call is TRBV5-1, the J call TRBJ2-1; the match to TRBD1 covers 8 bases. Per the germline V gene, CDR1 is SGHRS and CDR2 is YFSETQ. This CDR3 is built from 19 residues. J lost 4 bases, V lost 6 bases, and 21 bases had no gene match. CDR3 loop: CASTTGDFGFSSIYNEQFF. In nucleotides, the CDR3 is TGCGCCAGCACGACAGGGGACTTCGGCTTCTCCTCAATATACAATGAGCAGTTCTTC.

J is TRBJ2-6 and V is TRBV7-7; tentatively, D is TRBD2 (6 bases). The CDR3 is made up of 17 amino acids. Germline V gives CDR1 SSHAT, CDR2 FNYEAQ (reference sequence). CDR3 sequence reads: CAIVEGRPTDGANVLTF. Here the CDR3 DNA reads TGTGCTATTGTGGAGGGGAGACCTACTGATGGGGCCAACGTCCTGACTTTC.

Concerning this clone: At one end the junction does not follow the germline gene, possibly because of a read error. The chain has TRBV2 and TRBJ1-1; D perhaps matches TRBD1 (5 bases). This CDR3 contains 14 residues. Looked up from germline, CDR1 is SNHLY and CDR2 is FYNNEI. The CDR3 region is CARSERGGDSEAFF. CDR3 coding DNA: TGTGCCCGCAGTGAACGGGGGGGGGACTCTGAAGCTTTCTTT.

The chain combines TRBV19 with TRBJ2-2; D is undetermined. The CDR3 sequence is 12 residues long. The germline V and J ends were trimmed by 5 bases and 6 bases, with 7 bases remaining between them. Germline-derived CDR1 and CDR2 are LNHDA and SQIVND (reference sequence). CDR3 residues: CASSPRSGELFF. The CDR3 region has the DNA TGTGCCAGTAGTCCGCGATCCGGGGAGCTGTTTTTT.

The chain is built from TRBV28 and TRBJ1-1; 9 positions agree with TRBD1. CDR1 and CDR2 (germline): MDHEN, SYDVKM. With V trimmed by 7 bases and J by 4 bases, 7 bases remained unmatched. There are 14 residues in the CDR3. CDR3 nucleotides: TGTGCCAGCAACAAACAGGGGGCGGGCACTGAAGCTTTCTTT. This gives the protein CASNKQGAGTEAFF.

The chain links TRBV6-1 to TRBJ1-4, with D possibly TRBD1 on 6 matching bases. Deletions cut 0 bases from V and 5 bases from J, with 10 bases between. The CDR3 extends over 15 amino acids. CDR1 is MNHNS, CDR2 SASEGT, per germline. CDR3: CASSEADRPNEKLFF. The CDR3 DNA reads TGTGCCAGCAGTGAAGCGGACAGACCGAATGAAAAACTGTTTTTT.

This clone appeared a few times. This chain links TRBV7-2 with TRBJ2-1; 9 bases match TRBD2. The CDR3 runs 14 residues. CDR1 is SGHTA, CDR2 FQGNSA, per germline. V trimming: 5 bases; J trimming: 8 bases; junction bases outside the gene matches: 7. CDR3 residues: CASSQQASGDEQFF. The CDR3 coding sequence is TGTGCCAGCAGCCAGCAAGCTAGCGGGGATGAGCAGTTCTTC.

The J gene is TRBJ1-5, the V gene TRBV30; D may be TRBD1 (6 bases). From germline, CDR1 is GTSNPN and CDR2 SVGIG (reference sequence). This CDR3 region has 15 residues. V lost 4 bases, J lost 3 bases, and 16 bases lay in between. DNA of the CDR3: TGTGCCTGGACAGGGGCTAAGGGGTTCAATCAGCCCCAGCATTTT. Translation gives CAWTGAKGFNQPQHF.

The CDR3 DNA sequence: TGTGCCAGCAGCCAAGCAAGGCAGGGTTCCATGAACACTGAAGCTTTCTTT. Translated, it gives CASSQARQGSMNTEAFF. This rearrangement joins TRBV4-2 to TRBJ1-1; D perhaps matches TRBD1 (5 bases). V was clipped by 1 base and J by 0 bases, with 15 bases between them. The V gene's germline CDR1 is LGHNA and CDR2 YNFKEQ. This CDR3 comprises 17 residues.

CDR3 DNA: TGTGCCAGCCAGGTGGGGACTAGCACAGATACGCAGTATTTT. Its protein product is CASQVGTSTDTQYF. The chain employs TRBV7-9 and TRBJ2-3, with D possibly being TRBD2 (6 bases). The CDR3 length is 14 residues. Trimming took 8 bases from V and 0 from J, leaving 12 bases between them. Germline lookup yields CDR1 SEHNR and CDR2 FQNEAQ (reference sequence). The whole variable domain, remainder taken from reference TRBV7-9 and TRBJ2-3, is DTGVSQNPRHKITKRGQNVTFRCDPISEHNRLYWYRQTLGQGPEFLTYFQNEAQLEKSRLLSDRFSAERPKGSFSTLEIQRTEQGDSAMYLCASQVGTSTDTQYFGPGTRLTVL.

In its sample, this clone was seen once. The gene calls are TRBV6-5 and TRBJ1-6; weak D call: TRBD1 (6 bases). The V end lost 0 bases, the J end lost 7 bases, and 10 bases lay between the germline ends. There are 15 residues in the CDR3. Germline V gene data show CDR1 as MNHEY and CDR2 as SVGAGI. In DNA, the CDR3 is TGTGCCAGCAGTTACTCGCAGGGGTCGAATTCACCCCTCCACTTT. This codes for CASSYSQGSNSPLHF.

The gene calls are TRBV28 and TRBJ2-5; 10 bases are a match to TRBD2. Germline assignment: CDR1 MDHEN and CDR2 SYDVKM. After removal of 3 bases from V and 0 bases from J, the junction contained 7 bases not matched to a gene. The CDR3 consists of 17 residues. The CDR3, as DNA: TGTGCCAGCAGTTTGTCGTTAGCGGGGGGCCACCAAGAGACCCAGTACTTC. Amino acids: CASSLSLAGGHQETQYF.

The V and J genes are TRBV10-3 and TRBJ2-3; 10 nucleotides align to TRBD2. J gave up 1 base and V 4 bases, and 11 bases lay outside the gene matches. CDR3 length: 18 amino acids. Germline CDR1 is ENHRY and CDR2 is SYGVKD. The CDR3 is CAISAPSGGTPGTDTQYF. For the CDR3, the DNA is TGTGCCATCAGTGCGCCTAGCGGGGGTACCCCCGGCACAGATACGCAGTATTTT.

The J gene is TRBJ2-2, the V gene TRBV5-1; D remains unclear. Germline V gene data show CDR1 as SGHRS and CDR2 as YFSETQ. V was trimmed by 0 bases and J by 1 base, leaving 7 bases between them. The CDR3 sequence is 15 residues long. In DNA, the CDR3 is TGCGCCAGCAGCTTGGGTTCCCAGAACACCGGGGAGCTGTTTTTT. This gives the protein CASSLGSQNTGELFF.